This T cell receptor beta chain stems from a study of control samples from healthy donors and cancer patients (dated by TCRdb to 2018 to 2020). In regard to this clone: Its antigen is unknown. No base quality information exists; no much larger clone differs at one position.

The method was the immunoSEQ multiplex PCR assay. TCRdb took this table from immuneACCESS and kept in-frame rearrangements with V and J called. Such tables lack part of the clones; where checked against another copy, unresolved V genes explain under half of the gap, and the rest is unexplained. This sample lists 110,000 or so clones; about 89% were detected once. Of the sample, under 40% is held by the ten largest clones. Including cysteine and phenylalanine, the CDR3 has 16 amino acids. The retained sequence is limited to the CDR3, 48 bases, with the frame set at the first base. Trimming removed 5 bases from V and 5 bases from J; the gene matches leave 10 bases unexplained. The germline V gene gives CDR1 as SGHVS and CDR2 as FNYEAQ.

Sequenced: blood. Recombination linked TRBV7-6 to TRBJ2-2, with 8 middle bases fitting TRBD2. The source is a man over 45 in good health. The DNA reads TGTGCCAGCAGCCTCCGGGGACTAGACCCTACCGGGGAGCTGTTTTTT. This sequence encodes CASSLRGLDPTGELFF.